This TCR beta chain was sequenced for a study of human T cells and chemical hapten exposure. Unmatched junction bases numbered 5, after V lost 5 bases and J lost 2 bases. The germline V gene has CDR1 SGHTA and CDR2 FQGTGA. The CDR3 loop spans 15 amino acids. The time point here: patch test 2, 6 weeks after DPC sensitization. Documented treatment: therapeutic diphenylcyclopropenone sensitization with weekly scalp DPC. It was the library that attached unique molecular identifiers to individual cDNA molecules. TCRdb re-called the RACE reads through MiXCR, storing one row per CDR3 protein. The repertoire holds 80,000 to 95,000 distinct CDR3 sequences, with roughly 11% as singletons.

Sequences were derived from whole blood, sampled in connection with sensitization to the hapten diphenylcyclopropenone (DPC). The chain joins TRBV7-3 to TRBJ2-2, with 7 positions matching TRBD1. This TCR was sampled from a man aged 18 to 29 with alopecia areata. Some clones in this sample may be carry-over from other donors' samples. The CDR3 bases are TGTGCCAGCAGCCACGGGACAGTCAACACCGGGGAGCTGTTTTTT. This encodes CASSHGTVNTGELFF.